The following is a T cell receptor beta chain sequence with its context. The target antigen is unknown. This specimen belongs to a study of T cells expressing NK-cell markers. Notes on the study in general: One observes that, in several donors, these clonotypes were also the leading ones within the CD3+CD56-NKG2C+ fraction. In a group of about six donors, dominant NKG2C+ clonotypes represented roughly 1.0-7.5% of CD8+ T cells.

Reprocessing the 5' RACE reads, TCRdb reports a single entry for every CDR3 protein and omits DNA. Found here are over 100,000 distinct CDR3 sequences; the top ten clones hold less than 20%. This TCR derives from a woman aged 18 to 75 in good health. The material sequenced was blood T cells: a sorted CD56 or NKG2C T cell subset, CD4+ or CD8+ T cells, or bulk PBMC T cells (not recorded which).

The CDR3 here is CASRVYNEQFF. This chain links TRBV6-1 with TRBJ2-1. The CDR3 is 11 residues long. Germline CDR1 is MNHNS and CDR2 is SASEGT.